The T cell receptor beta chain described here comes from a study of graft-versus-host responses after intestinal transplantation. Background on the study: Each recipient received anti-thymocyte globulin induction, then tacrolimus and steroids for approximately three years.

The germline CDR1 and CDR2 sequences are MNHEY and SVGAGI. The CDR3 totals 14 residues. With 4 bases clipped from V and 3 bases from J, the junction kept 5 bases outside the gene matches. Study-wide points: Early post-transplant HvG declines showed an association with peak circulating GvH clone levels. The recipient marrow held GvH clones, and some of them showed up first in ileum or blood.

Concerning this clone itself: The antigen is not known.

The protocol was immunoSEQ multiplex PCR, while the TCRdb copy is restricted to in-frame clones and leaves out a portion. The profile shows about 88,000 clones, more than 85% of them singletons. The receptor was derived from a human donor who was the organ donor for an intestinal transplant. The source material was unstimulated CD4+ T cells sorted from spleen or lymph node cells, sampled before transplant. The gene calls are TRBV6-5 and TRBJ2-5; 7 nucleotides line up with TRBD2. In DNA, the CDR3 is TGTGCCAGCAGTTGGCGGGGGAACAAAGAGACCCAGTACTTC. Its translation: CASSWRGNKETQYF.